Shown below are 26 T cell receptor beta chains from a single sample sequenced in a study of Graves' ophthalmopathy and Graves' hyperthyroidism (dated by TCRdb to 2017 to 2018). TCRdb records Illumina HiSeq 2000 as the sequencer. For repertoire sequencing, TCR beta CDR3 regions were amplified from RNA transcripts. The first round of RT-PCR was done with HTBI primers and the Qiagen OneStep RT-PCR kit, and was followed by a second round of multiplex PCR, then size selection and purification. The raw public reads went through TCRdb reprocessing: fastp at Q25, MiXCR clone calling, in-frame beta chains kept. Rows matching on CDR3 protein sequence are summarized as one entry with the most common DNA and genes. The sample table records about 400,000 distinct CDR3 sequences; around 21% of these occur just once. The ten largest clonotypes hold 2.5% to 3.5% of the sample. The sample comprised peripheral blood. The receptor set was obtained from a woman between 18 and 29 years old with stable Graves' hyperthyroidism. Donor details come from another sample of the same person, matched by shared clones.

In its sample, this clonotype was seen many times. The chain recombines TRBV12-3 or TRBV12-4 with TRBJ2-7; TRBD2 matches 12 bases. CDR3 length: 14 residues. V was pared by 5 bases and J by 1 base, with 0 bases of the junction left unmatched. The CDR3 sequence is CASSTSGGSYEQYF. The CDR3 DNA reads TGTGCCAGCAGTACTAGCGGGGGGTCCTACGAGCAGTACTTC.

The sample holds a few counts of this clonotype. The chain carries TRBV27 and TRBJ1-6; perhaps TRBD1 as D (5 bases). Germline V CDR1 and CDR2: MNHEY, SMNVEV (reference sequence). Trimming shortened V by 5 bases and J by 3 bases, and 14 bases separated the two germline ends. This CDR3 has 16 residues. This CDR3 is CASSALEGFYNSPLHF. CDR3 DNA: TGTGCCAGCAGTGCCCTAGAGGGGTTCTATAATTCACCCCTCCACTTT.

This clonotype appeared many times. This CDR3 is CASSQSTGLGQETQYF. Written as DNA, the CDR3 is TGCGCCAGCAGCCAATCTACAGGGCTGGGACAAGAGACCCAGTACTTC. The chain carries TRBV4-1 and TRBJ2-5; D is possibly TRBD1 (6 bases). The CDR3 covers 16 residues. Per the germline V gene, CDR1 is MGHRA and CDR2 is YSYEKL. V lost 2 bases and J 2 bases, leaving 15 bases between the germline ends.

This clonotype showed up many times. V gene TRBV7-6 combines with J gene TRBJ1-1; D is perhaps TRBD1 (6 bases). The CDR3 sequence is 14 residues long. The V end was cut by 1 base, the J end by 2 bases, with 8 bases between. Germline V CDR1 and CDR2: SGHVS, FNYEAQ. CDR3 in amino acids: CASSLEGGNTEAFF. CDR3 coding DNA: TGTGCCAGCAGCTTAGAGGGGGGAAACACTGAAGCTTTCTTT.

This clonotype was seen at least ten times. The CDR3 protein is CASSFQGRENIQYF. The DNA of the CDR3 is TGTGCCAGCAGTTTCCAGGGTCGCGAAAACATTCAGTACTTC. The chain links TRBV27 to TRBJ2-4, with D possibly being TRBD1 (5 bases). Germline V gene sequence: CDR1 MNHEY, CDR2 SMNVEV (reference sequence). V was clipped by 3 bases and J by 5 bases, with 11 bases between them. This CDR3 comprises 14 residues.

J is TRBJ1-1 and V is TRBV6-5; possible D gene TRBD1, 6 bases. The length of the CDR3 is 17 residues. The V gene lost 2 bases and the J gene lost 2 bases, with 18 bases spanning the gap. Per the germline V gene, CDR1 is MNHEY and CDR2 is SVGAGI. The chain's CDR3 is CASSYRGAYQTNTEAFF. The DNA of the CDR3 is TGTGCCAGCAGTTACAGGGGGGCCTACCAAACCAACACTGAAGCTTTCTTT.

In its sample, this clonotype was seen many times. CDR3 bases: TGCGCCAGCAGCCAAGGGACTAGCGGTCAAGAGACCCAGTACTTC. Protein product: CASSQGTSGQETQYF. V and J are TRBV4-3 and TRBJ2-5; 10 nucleotides line up with TRBD2. Germline trimming cut 1 base from V and 2 bases from J; bases unmatched to any gene: 1. Germline CDR1 and CDR2: LGHNA and YSLEER. This CDR3 has 15 amino acids.

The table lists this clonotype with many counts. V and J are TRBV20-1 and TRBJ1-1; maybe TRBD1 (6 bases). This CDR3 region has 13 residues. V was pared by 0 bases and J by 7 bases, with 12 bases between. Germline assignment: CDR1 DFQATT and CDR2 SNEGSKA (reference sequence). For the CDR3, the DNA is TGCAGTGCTAGAGAGTTACAGGGTGTTGAAGCTTTCTTT. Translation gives CSARELQGVEAFF.

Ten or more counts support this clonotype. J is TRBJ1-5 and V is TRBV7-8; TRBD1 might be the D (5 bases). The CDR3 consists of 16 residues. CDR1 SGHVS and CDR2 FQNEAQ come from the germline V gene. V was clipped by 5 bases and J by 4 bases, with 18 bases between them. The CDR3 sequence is CASSRAGWGGNQPQHF. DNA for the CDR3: TGTGCCAGCAGCCGCGCGGGGTGGGGGGGGAATCAGCCCCAGCATTTT.

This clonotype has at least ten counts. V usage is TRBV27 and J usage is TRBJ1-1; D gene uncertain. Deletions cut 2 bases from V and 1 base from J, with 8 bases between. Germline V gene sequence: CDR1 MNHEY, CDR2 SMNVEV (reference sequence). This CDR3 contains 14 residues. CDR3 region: CASSLRPKNTEAFF. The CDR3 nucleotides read TGTGCCAGCAGTTTAAGACCGAAGAACACTGAAGCTTTCTTT.

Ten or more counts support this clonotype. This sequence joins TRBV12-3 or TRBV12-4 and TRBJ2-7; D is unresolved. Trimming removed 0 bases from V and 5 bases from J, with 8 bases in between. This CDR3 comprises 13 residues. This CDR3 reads CASSLALGNEQYF. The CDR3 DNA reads TGTGCCAGCAGTTTAGCGCTGGGAAACGAGCAGTACTTC.

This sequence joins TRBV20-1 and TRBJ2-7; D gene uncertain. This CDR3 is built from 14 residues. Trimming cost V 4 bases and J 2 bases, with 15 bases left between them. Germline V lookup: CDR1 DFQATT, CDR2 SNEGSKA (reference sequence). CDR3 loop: CSATPRDKPYEQYF. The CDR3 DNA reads TGCAGTGCTACCCCTAGGGATAAACCCTACGAGCAGTACTTC.

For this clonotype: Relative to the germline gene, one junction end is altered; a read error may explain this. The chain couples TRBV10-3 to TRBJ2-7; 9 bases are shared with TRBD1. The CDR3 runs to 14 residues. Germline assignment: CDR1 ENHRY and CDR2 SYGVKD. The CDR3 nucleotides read TGTGCCATCAGTGGGTCGACAGGGGGTTACGAGCAGGACTTC. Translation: CAISGSTGGYEQDF.

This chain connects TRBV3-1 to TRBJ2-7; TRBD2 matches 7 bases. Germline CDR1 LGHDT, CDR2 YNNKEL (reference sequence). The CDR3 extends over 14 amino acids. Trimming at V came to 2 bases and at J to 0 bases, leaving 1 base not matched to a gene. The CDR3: CASSQRGVSYEQYF. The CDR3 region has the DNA TGTGCCAGCAGCCAACGGGGGGTCTCCTACGAGCAGTACTTC.

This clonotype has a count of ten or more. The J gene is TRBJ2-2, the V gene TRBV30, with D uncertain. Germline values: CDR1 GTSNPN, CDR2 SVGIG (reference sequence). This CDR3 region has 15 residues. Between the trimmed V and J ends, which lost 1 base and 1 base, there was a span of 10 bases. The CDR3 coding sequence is TGTGCCTGGAGTGGAGACACCCAGAACACCGGGGAGCTGTTTTTT. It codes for CAWSGDTQNTGELFF.

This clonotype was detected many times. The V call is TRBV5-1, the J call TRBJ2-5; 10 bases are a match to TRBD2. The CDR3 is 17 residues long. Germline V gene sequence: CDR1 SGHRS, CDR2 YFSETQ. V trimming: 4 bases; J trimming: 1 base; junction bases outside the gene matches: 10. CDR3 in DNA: TGCGCCAGCAGCGAGGGGGCTAGCGGGGGCATCCAAGAGACCCAGTACTTC. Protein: CASSEGASGGIQETQYF.

The CDR3 DNA follows: TGCAGTGCTAGAGGACAGGCCTATGGCTACACCTTC. Protein product: CSARGQAYGYTF. This chain links TRBV20-1 with TRBJ1-2; tentative D call: TRBD1 (6 bases). The CDR3 length is 12 residues. CDR1 is DFQATT and CDR2 is SNEGSKA in the germline V gene (reference sequence). Deletions cut 1 base from V and 4 bases from J, with 7 bases between.

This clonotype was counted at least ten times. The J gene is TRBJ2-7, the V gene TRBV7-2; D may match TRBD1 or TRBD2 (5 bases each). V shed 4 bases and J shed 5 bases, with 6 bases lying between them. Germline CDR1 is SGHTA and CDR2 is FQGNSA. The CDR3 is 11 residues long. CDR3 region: CASSSGHEQYF. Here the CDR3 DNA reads TGTGCCAGCAGCTCGGGACACGAGCAGTACTTC.

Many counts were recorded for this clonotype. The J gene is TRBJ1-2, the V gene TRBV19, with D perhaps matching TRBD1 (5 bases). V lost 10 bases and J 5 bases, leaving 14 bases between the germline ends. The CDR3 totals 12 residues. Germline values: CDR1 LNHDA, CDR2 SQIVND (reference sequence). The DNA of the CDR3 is TGTGCCACTTACAGGAGGCAATATGGCTACACCTTC. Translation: CATYRRQYGYTF.

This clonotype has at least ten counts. This chain's CDR3 is CSARVPLGPQHF. In DNA form, the CDR3 reads TGCAGTGCTAGAGTACCCCTGGGACCTCAGCATTTT. The chain has TRBV20-1 and TRBJ1-5, with a possible D match to TRBD1 (5 bases). The V gene lost 1 base and the J gene lost 13 bases, with 14 bases spanning the gap. CDR3 length: 12 amino acids. The germline V gene has CDR1 DFQATT and CDR2 SNEGSKA (reference sequence).

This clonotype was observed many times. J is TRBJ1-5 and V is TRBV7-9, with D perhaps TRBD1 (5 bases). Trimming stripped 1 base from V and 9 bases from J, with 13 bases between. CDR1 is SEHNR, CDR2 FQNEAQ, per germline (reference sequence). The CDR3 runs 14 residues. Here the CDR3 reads CASSLGADSRPQHF. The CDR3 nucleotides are TGTGCCAGCAGCTTAGGGGCTGACAGTAGGCCCCAGCATTTT.

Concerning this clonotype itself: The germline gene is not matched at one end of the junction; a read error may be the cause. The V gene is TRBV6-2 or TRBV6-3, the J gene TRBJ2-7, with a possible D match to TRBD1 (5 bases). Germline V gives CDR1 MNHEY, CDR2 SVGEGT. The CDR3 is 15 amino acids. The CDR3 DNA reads TGTGCCAGCAGCGACACGACAGTCGTGGGTAACGATCAGTACTTC. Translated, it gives CASSDTTVVGNDQYF.

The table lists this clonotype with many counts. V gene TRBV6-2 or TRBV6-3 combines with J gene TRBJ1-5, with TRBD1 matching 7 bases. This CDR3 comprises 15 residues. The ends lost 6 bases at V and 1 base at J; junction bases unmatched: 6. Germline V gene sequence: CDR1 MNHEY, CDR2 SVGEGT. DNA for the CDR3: TGTGCCAGCAGACCGACAGGGAAGAGCAATCAGCCCCAGCATTTT. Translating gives CASRPTGKSNQPQHF.

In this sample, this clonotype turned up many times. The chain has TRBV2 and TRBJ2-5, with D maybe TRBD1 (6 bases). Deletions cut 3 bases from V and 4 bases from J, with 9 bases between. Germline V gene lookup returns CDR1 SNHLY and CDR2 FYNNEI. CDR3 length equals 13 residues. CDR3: CASSDLGGETQYF. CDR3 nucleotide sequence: TGTGCCAGCAGTGATTTAGGGGGAGAGACCCAGTACTTC.

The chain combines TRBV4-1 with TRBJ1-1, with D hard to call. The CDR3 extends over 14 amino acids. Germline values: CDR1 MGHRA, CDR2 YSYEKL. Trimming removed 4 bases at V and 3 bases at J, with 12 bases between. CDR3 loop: CASSPPAGYTEAFF. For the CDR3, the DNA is TGCGCCAGCAGCCCCCCAGCGGGATACACTGAAGCTTTCTTT.

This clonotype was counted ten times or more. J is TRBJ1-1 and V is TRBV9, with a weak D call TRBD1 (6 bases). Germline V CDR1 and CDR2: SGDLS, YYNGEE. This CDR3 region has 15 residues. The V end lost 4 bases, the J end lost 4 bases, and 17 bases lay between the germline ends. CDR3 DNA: TGTGCCAGCAGCCCCGGAGGGGGTTGGAGCACTGAAGCTTTCTTT. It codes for CASSPGGGWSTEAFF.